This is a list of T cell receptor beta chains from one sample in a study of blood T cell repertoires in COVID-19. Sequencing used immunoSEQ multiplex PCR; TCRdb keeps in-frame clones, though not all of them. The sample lists 350,000 or so clones; 88% were seen once. The material sequenced was PBMCs or T cells enriched from blood (not recorded which). All receptors come from a woman in her 30s who had been exposed to COVID-19. The conserved cysteine and the conserved F or W are not part of the CDR3 here. Each record gives: V gene, J gene, CDR3 protein.

v_gene: TRBV6-5
j_gene: TRBJ1-2
CDR3aa: ASSYSSGGPNYGYT

v_gene: TRBV3-1/TRBV3-2
j_gene: TRBJ1-2
CDR3aa: ASSQDFRTGDGYT

v_gene: TRBV11-2
j_gene: TRBJ2-7
CDR3aa: ASSLAPTRREQY

v_gene: TRBV9
j_gene: TRBJ2-3
CDR3aa: ASSVEGGGSTDTQY

v_gene: TRBV29-1
j_gene: TRBJ2-7
CDR3aa: SVGATVSSYEQY

v_gene: TRBV18
j_gene: TRBJ2-7
CDR3aa: ASSPDSTYEQY

v_gene: TRBV9
j_gene: TRBJ2-7
CDR3aa: ASSVSVKGQGFYEQY

v_gene: TRBV2
j_gene: TRBJ2-4
CDR3aa: ASSLTVLLAKNIQY

v_gene: TRBV7-3
j_gene: TRBJ1-2
CDR3aa: ASSLTGQGAFPDGYT

v_gene: TRBV7-9
j_gene: TRBJ2-1
CDR3aa: ASSFLPGLAGSGEQF

v_gene: TRBV7-6
j_gene: TRBJ2-3
CDR3aa: ASSEGAGQGDSTQY

v_gene: TRBV7-2
j_gene: TRBJ2-5
CDR3aa: ASATSDQETQY

v_gene: TRBV7-8
j_gene: TRBJ1-1
CDR3aa: ASSLAGGVEAF

v_gene: TRBV24-1
j_gene: TRBJ2-2
CDR3aa: ATSDWTGGLNTGELF

v_gene: TRBV2
j_gene: TRBJ2-1
CDR3aa: ASKPRGNEQF

v_gene: TRBV7-6
j_gene: TRBJ1-4
CDR3aa: ASSQGFNEKLF

v_gene: TRBV21-1
j_gene: TRBJ2-3
CDR3aa: ASSKKKGGLAGVKADTQY

v_gene: TRBV27
j_gene: TRBJ2-1
CDR3aa: ATPTQREGYNEQF

v_gene: TRBV15
j_gene: TRBJ1-5
CDR3aa: ATSQDRGSNQPQH

v_gene: TRBV6-5
j_gene: TRBJ2-3
CDR3aa: ASSWRREGADTQY

v_gene: TRBV10-1
j_gene: TRBJ2-1
CDR3aa: ASGGRFDEQF

v_gene: TRBV6-5
j_gene: TRBJ2-5
CDR3aa: ASSYSYSRSRETQY

v_gene: TRBV27
j_gene: TRBJ2-7
CDR3aa: ASSLGNRGEQY

v_gene: TRBV28
j_gene: TRBJ1-5
CDR3aa: ASTGSGQSNQPQH

v_gene: TRBV29-1
j_gene: TRBJ2-3
CDR3aa: SVEDLSTGSTDTQY

v_gene: TRBV6-5
j_gene: TRBJ2-2
CDR3aa: AGGTANTGELF

v_gene: TRBV7-8
j_gene: TRBJ2-5
CDR3aa: ASSARTVQETQY

v_gene: TRBV28
j_gene: TRBJ2-2
CDR3aa: ASSVTGNTGELF

v_gene: TRBV7-9
j_gene: TRBJ2-7
CDR3aa: AIREPRTSVEQY

v_gene: TRBV3-1/TRBV3-2
j_gene: TRBJ2-2
CDR3aa: ASSGSTGLAGTTGELF

v_gene: TRBV7-9
j_gene: TRBJ2-1
CDR3aa: ASALAGTYNEQF

v_gene: TRBV5-8
j_gene: TRBJ1-1
CDR3aa: ATLRQMNTEAF

v_gene: TRBV5-1
j_gene: TRBJ1-2
CDR3aa: ASSLGGTDYGYT

v_gene: TRBV27
j_gene: TRBJ1-5
CDR3aa: ASSTGGGNQPQH

v_gene: TRBV18
j_gene: TRBJ1-1
CDR3aa: ASSPYRTNTEAF

v_gene: TRBV5-6
j_gene: TRBJ1-6
CDR3aa: ASTRGGRTYNSPLH

v_gene: TRBV28
j_gene: TRBJ1-1
CDR3aa: AIKNTEAF

v_gene: TRBV2
j_gene: TRBJ2-1
CDR3aa: ALPGLAGVSSYNEQF

v_gene: TRBV5-8
j_gene: TRBJ2-1
CDR3aa: ASSLRVFYNEQF

v_gene: TRBV18
j_gene: TRBJ2-1
CDR3aa: ASSPVELAGGGEQF

v_gene: TRBV5-8
j_gene: TRBJ1-5
CDR3aa: ASSLAQGGEYSNQPQH

v_gene: TRBV19
j_gene: TRBJ1-1
CDR3aa: ASSIDLGTGAAF

v_gene: TRBV24-1
j_gene: TRBJ2-5
CDR3aa: ATSLAGLQETQY

v_gene: TRBV6-2/TRBV6-3
j_gene: TRBJ2-7
CDR3aa: ASRPWGTSGYSYEQY

v_gene: TRBV5-1
j_gene: TRBJ2-3
CDR3aa: ASSLGGTSTDTQY

v_gene: TRBV2
j_gene: TRBJ1-1
CDR3aa: AIRTGVNTEAF

v_gene: TRBV3-1/TRBV3-2
j_gene: TRBJ1-2
CDR3aa: ASSQDYEGYT

v_gene: TRBV29-1
j_gene: TRBJ1-2
CDR3aa: SVEDRGGSQQGAVGYGYT

v_gene: TRBV7-9
j_gene: TRBJ1-2
CDR3aa: ASTGGTADYGYT

v_gene: TRBV6-2/TRBV6-3
j_gene: TRBJ1-2
CDR3aa: ASSEHTANYGYT

v_gene: TRBV9
j_gene: TRBJ2-5
CDR3aa: ASSPAGLGETQY

v_gene: TRBV7-8
j_gene: TRBJ1-5
CDR3aa: ASSPHRTGGAGQPQH

v_gene: TRBV28
j_gene: TRBJ2-7
CDR3aa: ASSLLAGQSSYEQY

v_gene: TRBV4-2
j_gene: TRBJ2-7
CDR3aa: ASSQGTSGSDEQY

v_gene: TRBV7-9
j_gene: TRBJ1-2
CDR3aa: ASSLGHGGYT

v_gene: TRBV19
j_gene: TRBJ2-4
CDR3aa: ASSIQPWGLAKNIQY

v_gene: TRBV5-6
j_gene: TRBJ2-1
CDR3aa: ASSLAYEQF

v_gene: TRBV14
j_gene: TRBJ1-3
CDR3aa: ASSQDPGTGGNTIY

v_gene: TRBV27
j_gene: TRBJ1-2
CDR3aa: ASSPHPGQGAYGYT